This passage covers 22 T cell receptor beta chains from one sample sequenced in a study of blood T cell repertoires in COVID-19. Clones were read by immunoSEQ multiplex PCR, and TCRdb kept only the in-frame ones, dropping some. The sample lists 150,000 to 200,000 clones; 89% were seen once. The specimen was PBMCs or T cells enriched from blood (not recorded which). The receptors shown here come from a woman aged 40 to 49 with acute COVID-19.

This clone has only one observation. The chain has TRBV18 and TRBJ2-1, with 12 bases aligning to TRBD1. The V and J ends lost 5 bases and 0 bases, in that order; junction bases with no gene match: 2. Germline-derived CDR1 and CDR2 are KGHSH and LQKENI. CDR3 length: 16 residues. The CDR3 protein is CASSMGQGASYNEQFF. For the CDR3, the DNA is TGTGCCAGCTCAATGGGACAGGGGGCCTCCTACAATGAGCAGTTCTTC.

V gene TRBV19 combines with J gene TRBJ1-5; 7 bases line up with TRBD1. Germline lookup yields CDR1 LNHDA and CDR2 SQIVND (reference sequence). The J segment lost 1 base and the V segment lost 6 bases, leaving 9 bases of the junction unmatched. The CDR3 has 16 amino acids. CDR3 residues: CASRNPDRVSNQPQHF. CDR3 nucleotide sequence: TGTGCCAGTAGGAACCCCGACAGGGTGAGCAATCAGCCCCAGCATTTT. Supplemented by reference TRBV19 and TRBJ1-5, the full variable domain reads DGGITQSPKYLFRKEGQNVTLSCEQNLNHDAMYWYRQDPGQGLRLIYYSQIVNDFQKGDIAEGYSVSREKKESFPLTVTSAQKNPTAFYLCASRNPDRVSNQPQHFGDGTRLSIL.

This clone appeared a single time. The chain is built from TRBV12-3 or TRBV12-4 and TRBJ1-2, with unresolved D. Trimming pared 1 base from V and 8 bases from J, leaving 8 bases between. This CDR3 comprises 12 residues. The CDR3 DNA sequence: TGTGCCAGCAGTTTAGAGGAGGCGGGCTACACCTTC. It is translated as CASSLEEAGYTF.

Here the CDR3 reads CASSASGANYGYTF. The CDR3 nucleotides read TGTGCCAGCAGCGCCTCAGGGGCTAACTATGGCTACACCTTC. The rearrangement joins TRBV5-6 to TRBJ1-2; perhaps TRBD1 as D (6 bases). Germline V gene data show CDR1 as SGHDT and CDR2 as YYEEEE. This CDR3 comprises 14 residues. V dropped 4 bases and J dropped 0 bases, with 10 bases sitting between them.

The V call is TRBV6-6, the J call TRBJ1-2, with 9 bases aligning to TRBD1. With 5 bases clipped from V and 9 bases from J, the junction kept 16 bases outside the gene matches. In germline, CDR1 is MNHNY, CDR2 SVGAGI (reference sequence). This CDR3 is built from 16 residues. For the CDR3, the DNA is TGTGCCAGCAGTCCTCCGGGTAGGGACAGGGCCCTCAGCTACACCTTC. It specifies CASSPPGRDRALSYTF.

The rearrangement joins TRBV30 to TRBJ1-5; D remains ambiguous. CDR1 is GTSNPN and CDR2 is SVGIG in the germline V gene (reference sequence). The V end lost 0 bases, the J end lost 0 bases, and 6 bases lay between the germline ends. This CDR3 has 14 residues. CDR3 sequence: CAWSVPYSNQPQHF. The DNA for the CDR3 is TGTGCCTGGAGTGTACCCTATAGCAATCAGCCCCAGCATTTT.

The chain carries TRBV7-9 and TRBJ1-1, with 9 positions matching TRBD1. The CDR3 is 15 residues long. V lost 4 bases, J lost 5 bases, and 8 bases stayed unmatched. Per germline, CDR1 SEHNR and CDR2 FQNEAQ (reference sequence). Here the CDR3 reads CASSSDGTGQTEAFF. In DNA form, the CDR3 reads TGTGCCAGCAGCTCGGATGGGACAGGGCAGACTGAAGCTTTCTTT.

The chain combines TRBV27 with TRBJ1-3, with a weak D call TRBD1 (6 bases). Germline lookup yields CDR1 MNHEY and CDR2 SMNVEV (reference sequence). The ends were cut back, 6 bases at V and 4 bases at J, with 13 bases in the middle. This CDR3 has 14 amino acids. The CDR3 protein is CASSEGVEGNTIYF. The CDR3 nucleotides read TGTGCCAGCAGCGAGGGGGTGGAGGGAAACACCATATATTTT.

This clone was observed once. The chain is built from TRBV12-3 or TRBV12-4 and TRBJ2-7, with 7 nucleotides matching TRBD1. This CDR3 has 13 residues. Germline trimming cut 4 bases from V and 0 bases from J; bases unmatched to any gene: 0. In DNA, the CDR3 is TGTGCCAGCAGTTCAGGGGGCTCCTACGAGCAGTACTTC. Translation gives CASSSGGSYEQYF.

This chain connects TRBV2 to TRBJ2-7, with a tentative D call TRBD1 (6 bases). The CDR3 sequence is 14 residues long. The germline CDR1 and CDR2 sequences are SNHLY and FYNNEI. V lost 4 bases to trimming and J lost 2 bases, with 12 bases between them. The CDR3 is CASSAMGAPYEQYF. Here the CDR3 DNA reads TGTGCCAGCAGTGCGATGGGGGCTCCCTACGAGCAGTACTTC.

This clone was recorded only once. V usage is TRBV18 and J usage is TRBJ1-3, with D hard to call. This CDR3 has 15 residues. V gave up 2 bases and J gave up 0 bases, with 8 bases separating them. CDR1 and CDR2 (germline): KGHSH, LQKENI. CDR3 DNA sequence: TGTGCCAGCTCACCATCAACAGTCTCTGGAAACACCATATATTTT. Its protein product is CASSPSTVSGNTIYF.

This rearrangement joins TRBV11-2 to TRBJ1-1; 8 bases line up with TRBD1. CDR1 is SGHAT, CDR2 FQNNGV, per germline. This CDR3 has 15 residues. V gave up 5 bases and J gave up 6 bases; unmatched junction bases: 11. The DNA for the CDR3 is TGTGCCAGCAGCGCCAGGGGGCTGGTCGGATCTGAAGCTTTCTTT. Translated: CASSARGLVGSEAFF.

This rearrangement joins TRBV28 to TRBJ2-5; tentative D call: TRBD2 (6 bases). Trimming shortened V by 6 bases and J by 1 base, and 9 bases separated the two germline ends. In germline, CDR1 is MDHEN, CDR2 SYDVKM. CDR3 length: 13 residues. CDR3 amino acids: CASRAGFQETQYF. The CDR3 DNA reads TGTGCCAGCAGGGCGGGGTTCCAAGAGACCCAGTACTTC.

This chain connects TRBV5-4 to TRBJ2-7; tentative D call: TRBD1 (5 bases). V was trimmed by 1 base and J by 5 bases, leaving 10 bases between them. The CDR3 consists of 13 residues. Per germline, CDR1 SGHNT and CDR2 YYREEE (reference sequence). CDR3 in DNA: TGTGCCAGCAGCTTGCAGGGTTCGAACGAGCAGTACTTC. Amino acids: CASSLQGSNEQYF.

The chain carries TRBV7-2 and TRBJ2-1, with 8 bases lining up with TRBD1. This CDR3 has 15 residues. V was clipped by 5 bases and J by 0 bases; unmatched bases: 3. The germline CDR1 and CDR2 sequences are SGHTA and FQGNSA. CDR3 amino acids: CASSRDRGSYNEQFF. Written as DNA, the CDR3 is TGTGCCAGCAGCCGCGACAGGGGCTCCTACAATGAGCAGTTCTTC.

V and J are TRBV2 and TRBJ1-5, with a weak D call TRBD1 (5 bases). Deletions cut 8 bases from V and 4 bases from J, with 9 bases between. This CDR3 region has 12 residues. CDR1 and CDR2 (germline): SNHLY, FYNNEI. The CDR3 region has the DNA TGTGCCAGCGGGGGGGGGAATCAGCCCCAGCATTTT. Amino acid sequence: CASGGGNQPQHF.

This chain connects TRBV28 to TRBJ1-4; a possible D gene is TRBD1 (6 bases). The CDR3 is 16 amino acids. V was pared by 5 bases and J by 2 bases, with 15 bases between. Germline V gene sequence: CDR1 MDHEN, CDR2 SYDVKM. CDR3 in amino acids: CASSPPRQETNEKLFF. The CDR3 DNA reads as TGTGCCAGCAGTCCACCTCGACAGGAGACTAATGAAAAACTGTTTTTT.

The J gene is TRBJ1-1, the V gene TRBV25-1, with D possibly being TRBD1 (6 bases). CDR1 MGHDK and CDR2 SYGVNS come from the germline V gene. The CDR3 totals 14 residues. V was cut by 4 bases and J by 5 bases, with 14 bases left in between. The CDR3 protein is CASSVTGRGTEAFF. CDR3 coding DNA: TGTGCCAGCAGTGTCACAGGGCGGGGGACTGAAGCTTTCTTT.

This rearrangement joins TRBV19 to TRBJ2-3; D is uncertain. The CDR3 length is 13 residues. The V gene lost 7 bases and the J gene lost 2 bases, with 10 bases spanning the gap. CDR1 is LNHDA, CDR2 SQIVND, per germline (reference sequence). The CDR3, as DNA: TGTGCCAGTACGCCTAGACCCACAGATACGCAGTATTTT. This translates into CASTPRPTDTQYF.

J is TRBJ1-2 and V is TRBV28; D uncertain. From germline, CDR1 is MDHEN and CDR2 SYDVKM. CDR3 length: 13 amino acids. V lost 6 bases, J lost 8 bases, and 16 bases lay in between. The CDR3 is CASRKTSLIGYTF. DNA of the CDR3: TGTGCCAGCAGAAAGACAAGCCTTATCGGCTACACCTTC.

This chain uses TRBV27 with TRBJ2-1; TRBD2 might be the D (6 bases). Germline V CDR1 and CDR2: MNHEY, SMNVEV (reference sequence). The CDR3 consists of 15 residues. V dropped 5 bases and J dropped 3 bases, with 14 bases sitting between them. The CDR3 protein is CASSPGLALYNEQFF. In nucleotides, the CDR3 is TGTGCCAGCAGTCCTGGGCTAGCGCTCTACAATGAGCAGTTCTTC.

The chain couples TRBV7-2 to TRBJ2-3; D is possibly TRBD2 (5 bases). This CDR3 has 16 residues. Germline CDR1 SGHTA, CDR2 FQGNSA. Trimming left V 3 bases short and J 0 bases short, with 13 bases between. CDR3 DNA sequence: TGTGCCAGCAGCTTGATAGGCGGGTCTAGCACAGATACGCAGTATTTT. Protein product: CASSLIGGSSTDTQYF.